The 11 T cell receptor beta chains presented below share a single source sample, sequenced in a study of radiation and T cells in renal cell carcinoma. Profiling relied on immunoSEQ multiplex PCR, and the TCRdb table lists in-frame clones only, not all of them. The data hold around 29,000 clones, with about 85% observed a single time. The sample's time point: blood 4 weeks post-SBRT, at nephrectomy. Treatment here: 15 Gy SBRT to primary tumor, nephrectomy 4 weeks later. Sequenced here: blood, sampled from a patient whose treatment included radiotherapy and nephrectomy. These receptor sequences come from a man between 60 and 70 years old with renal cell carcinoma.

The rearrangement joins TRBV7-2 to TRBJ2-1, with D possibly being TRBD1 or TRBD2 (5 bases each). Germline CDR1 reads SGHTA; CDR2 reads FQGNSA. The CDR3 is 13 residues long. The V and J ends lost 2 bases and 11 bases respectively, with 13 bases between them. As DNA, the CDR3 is TGTGCCAGCAGCTTATTCCCGGGGCCCAAGCAGTTCTTC. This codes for CASSLFPGPKQFF.

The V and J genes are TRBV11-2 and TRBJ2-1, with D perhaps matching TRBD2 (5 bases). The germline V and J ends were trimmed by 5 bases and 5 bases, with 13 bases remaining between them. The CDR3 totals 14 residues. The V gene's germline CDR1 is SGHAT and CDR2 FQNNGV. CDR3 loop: CASSPGYGNNEQFF. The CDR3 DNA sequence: TGTGCCAGCAGCCCCGGGTACGGGAACAATGAGCAGTTCTTC. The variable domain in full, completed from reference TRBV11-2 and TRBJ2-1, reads EAGVAQSPRYKIIEKRQSVAFWCNPISGHATLYWYQQILGQGPKLLIQFQNNGVVDDSQLPKDRFSAERLKGVDSTLKIQPAKLEDSAVYLCASSPGYGNNEQFFGPGTRLTVL.

As DNA, the CDR3 is TGTGCCAGCAGCTTCAGGGGCGGAGATACGCAGTATTTT. Amino acid sequence: CASSFRGGDTQYF. This chain joins TRBV5-4 and TRBJ2-3; D perhaps matches TRBD1 (6 bases). Trimming pared 2 bases from V and 5 bases from J, leaving 9 bases between. Germline loops: CDR1 SGHNT, CDR2 YYREEE (reference sequence). The CDR3 sequence is 13 residues long.

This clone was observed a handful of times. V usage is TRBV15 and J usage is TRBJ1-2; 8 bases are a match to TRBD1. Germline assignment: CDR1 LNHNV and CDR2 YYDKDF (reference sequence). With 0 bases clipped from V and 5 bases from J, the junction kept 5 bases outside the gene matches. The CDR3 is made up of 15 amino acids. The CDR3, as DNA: TGTGCCACCAGCAGAGATGGGACAGGTGGATATGGCTACACCTTC. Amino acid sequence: CATSRDGTGGYGYTF.

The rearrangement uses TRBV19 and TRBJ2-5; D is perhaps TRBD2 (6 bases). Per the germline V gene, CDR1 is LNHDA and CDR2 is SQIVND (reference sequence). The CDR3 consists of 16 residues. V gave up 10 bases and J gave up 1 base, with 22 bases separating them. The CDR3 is CATSGATRGGQETQYF. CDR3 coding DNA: TGTGCCACCTCTGGGGCGACCCGGGGAGGCCAAGAGACCCAGTACTTC.

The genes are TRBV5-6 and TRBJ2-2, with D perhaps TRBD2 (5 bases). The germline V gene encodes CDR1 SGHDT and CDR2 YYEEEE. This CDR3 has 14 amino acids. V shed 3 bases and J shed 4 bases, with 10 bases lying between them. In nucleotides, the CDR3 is TGTGCCAGCAGCTGGTCTAGCCGCACCGGGGAGCTGTTTTTT. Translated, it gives CASSWSSRTGELFF.

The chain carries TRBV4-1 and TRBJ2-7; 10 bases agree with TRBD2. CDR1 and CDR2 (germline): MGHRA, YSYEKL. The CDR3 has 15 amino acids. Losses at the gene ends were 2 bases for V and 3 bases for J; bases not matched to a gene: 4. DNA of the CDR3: TGCGCCAGCAGCCAACAGGCTAGCGGGGGCTACGAGCAGTACTTC. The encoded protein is CASSQQASGGYEQYF.

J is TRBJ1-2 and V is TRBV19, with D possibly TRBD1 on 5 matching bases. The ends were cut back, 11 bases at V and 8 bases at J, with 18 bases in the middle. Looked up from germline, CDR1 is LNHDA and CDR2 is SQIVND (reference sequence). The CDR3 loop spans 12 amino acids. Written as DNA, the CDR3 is TGTGCCTCCCGAGGGGTCAAGGGCGGCTACACCTTC. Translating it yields CASRGVKGGYTF.

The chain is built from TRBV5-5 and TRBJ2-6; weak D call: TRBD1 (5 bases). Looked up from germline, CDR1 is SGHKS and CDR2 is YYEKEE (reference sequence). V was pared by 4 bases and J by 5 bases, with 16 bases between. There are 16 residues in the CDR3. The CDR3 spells CASSDSGVTWANVLTF. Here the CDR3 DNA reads TGTGCCAGCAGCGACAGTGGGGTTACCTGGGCCAACGTCCTGACTTTC.

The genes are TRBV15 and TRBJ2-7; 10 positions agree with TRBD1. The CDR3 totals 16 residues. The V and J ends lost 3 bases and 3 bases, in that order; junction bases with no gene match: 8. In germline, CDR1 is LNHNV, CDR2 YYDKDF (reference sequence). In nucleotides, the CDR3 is TGTGCCACCAGCAGTGGCAGCGGACAGGGGGGCTACGAGCAGTACTTC. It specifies CATSSGSGQGGYEQYF. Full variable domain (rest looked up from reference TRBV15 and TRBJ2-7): DAMVIQNPRYQVTQFGKPVTLSCSQTLNHNVMYWYQQKSSQAPKLLFHYYDKDFNNEADTPDNFQSRRPNTSFCFLDIRSPGLGDTAMYLCATSSGSGQGGYEQYFGPGTRLTVT.

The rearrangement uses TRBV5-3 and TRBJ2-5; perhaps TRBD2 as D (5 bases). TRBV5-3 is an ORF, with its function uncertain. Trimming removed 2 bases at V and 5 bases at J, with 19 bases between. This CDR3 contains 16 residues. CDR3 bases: TGTGCCAGAAGCTTAATACTAGGAGGTTCGGGTGAGACCCAGTACTTC. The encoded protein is CARSLILGGSGETQYF.